Listed here are 20 T cell receptor beta chains from one sample, sequenced in a study of CD8 T cells in ankylosing spondylitis. Whole-study findings and limits: Ankylosing spondylitis blood seemed to carry a telltale TCR beta motif made of several highly homologous variants.

No antigen is known for these receptors. TCRdb analysed the 5' RACE reads with MiXCR anew, one entry per CDR3 protein. The table includes over 450,000 distinct CDR3 sequences, 12% detected once. Sequencing input: blood, either unsorted or a sorted T cell fraction (not recorded which). All receptors derive from a male donor with ankylosing spondylitis.

This clonotype was seen a handful of times. J is TRBJ2-5 and V is TRBV9; D remains ambiguous. The CDR3 has 13 residues. Trimming left V 1 base short and J 0 bases short, with 4 bases between. The germline gives CDR1 SGDLS, CDR2 YYNGEE. The CDR3 loop is CASSVSDQETQYF. The CDR3 nucleotides are TGTGCCAGCAGCGTATCAGACCAAGAGACCCAGTACTTC.

In its sample, this clonotype was seen many times. In DNA form, the CDR3 reads TGTGCCAGCAGTTTAGGACAGGGGAGCGAGCAGTACGTC. Its translation: CASSLGQGSEQYV. The chain joins TRBV12-3 or TRBV12-4 to TRBJ2-7, with TRBD1 matching 8 bases. The CDR3 covers 13 residues. Trimming at V came to 1 base and at J to 6 bases, leaving 2 bases not matched to a gene.

This clonotype was picked up a small number of times. The rearrangement joins TRBV28 to TRBJ2-3, with 12 bases that match TRBD2. Germline-derived CDR1 and CDR2 are MDHEN and SYDVKM. The CDR3 is 16 amino acids. The V gene end was trimmed by 0 bases and the J gene end by 7 bases; junction bases not matched to a gene: 5. CDR3 bases: TGTGCCAGCAGTTTATGGCTAGCGGGAGGGCCAAATACGCAGTATTTT. It codes for CASSLWLAGGPNTQYF. The variable domain in full, with the rest retrieved from reference TRBV28 and TRBJ2-3, is DVKVTQSSRYLVKRTGEKVFLECVQDMDHENMFWYRQDPGLGLRLIYFSYDVKMKEKGDIPEGYSVSREKKERFSLILESASTNQTSMYLCASSLWLAGGPNTQYFGPGTRLTVL.

The table lists this clonotype with a few counts. This chain links TRBV12-3 or TRBV12-4 with TRBJ1-2; D gene uncertain. This CDR3 region has 12 residues. The V and J ends lost 5 bases and 7 bases respectively, with 11 bases between them. The CDR3 DNA reads as TGTGCCAGCAGTCCCCGGGCCGGTGGCTACACCTTC. This translates into CASSPRAGGYTF.

This clonotype appeared many times. This sequence joins TRBV12-3 or TRBV12-4 and TRBJ2-1, with 7 bases matching TRBD2. CDR3 length equals 15 residues. V was clipped by 10 bases and J by 5 bases; unmatched bases: 14. For the CDR3, the DNA is TGTGCCACCCGGACAAGACTAGCCCCCAACAATGAGCAGTTCTTC. Amino acid sequence: CATRTRLAPNNEQFF.

In the case of this clonotype: A read error may produce the germline difference seen at one junction end. This chain links TRBV7-8 with TRBJ2-3; possible D gene TRBD2, 5 bases. The CDR3 is made up of 13 amino acids. Germline V gene sequence: CDR1 SGHVS, CDR2 FQNEAQ. CDR3: CASSLASIDTQYF. In DNA form, the CDR3 reads TGTGCCAGCAGCTTGGCTAGCATAGATACGCAGTATTTT.

This clonotype has a handful of counts. The rearrangement links TRBV7-9 to TRBJ2-1; 8 positions agree with TRBD2. V trimming: 5 bases; J trimming: 6 bases; junction bases outside the gene matches: 9. This CDR3 has 15 residues. Germline CDR1 is SEHNR and CDR2 is FQNEAQ (reference sequence). This CDR3 reads CASSPGGGSFNEQFF. The CDR3 DNA sequence: TGTGCCAGCAGCCCCGGGGGGGGGTCTTTCAATGAGCAGTTCTTC.

This clonotype was picked up a small number of times. The chain employs TRBV12-5 and TRBJ2-1, with no clear D. The V gene lost 2 bases and the J gene lost 7 bases, with 15 bases spanning the gap. CDR1 is LGHNT and CDR2 is FRNRAP in the germline V gene. This CDR3 is 15 amino acids long. Here the CDR3 reads CASGLSQGSWNEQFF. The CDR3 nucleotides are TGTGCTAGTGGTTTGTCACAAGGTAGCTGGAATGAGCAGTTCTTC.

In this sample, this clonotype turned up a few times. The chain carries TRBV5-1 and TRBJ2-7, with 8 bases aligning to TRBD1. The CDR3 is made up of 16 amino acids. Trimming took 4 bases from V and 6 from J; bases not matched to a gene: 15. CDR1 and CDR2 (germline): SGHRS, YFSETQ. This CDR3 is CASSAALIQGVGEQYV. In DNA, the CDR3 is TGCGCCAGCAGCGCGGCCCTAATACAGGGGGTCGGCGAGCAGTACGTC.

This chain joins TRBV5-1 and TRBJ1-1; D is possibly TRBD1 (5 bases). The CDR3 contains 14 residues. Germline V gives CDR1 SGHRS, CDR2 YFSETQ. Trimming left V 4 bases short and J 3 bases short, with 13 bases between. CDR3 in amino acids: CASSLGLGDTEAFF. CDR3 in DNA: TGCGCCAGCAGCCTGGGTTTGGGGGACACTGAAGCTTTCTTT.

This clonotype has just a few counts. V and J are TRBV10-3 and TRBJ2-1, with D possibly matching TRBD2 (5 bases). The germline gives CDR1 ENHRY, CDR2 SYGVKD. V was cut by 8 bases and J by 5 bases, with 19 bases left in between. CDR3 length equals 15 residues. CDR3 bases: TGTGCCATCCGGAGGACCATACCCGACCACAATGAGCAGTTCTTC. This translates into CAIRRTIPDHNEQFF.

This clonotype was picked up many times. This sequence joins TRBV20-1 and TRBJ2-7; D perhaps matches TRBD2 (6 bases). Germline CDR1 is DFQATT and CDR2 is SNEGSKA (reference sequence). CDR3 size: 14 residues. Deletions cut 5 bases from V and 4 bases from J, with 18 bases between. CDR3 protein: CSARGTRGNYEQYF. The CDR3 DNA follows: TGCAGTGCTCGGGGGACCCGAGGGAATTACGAGCAGTACTTC.

The chain uses TRBV5-1 and TRBJ2-3, with 11 bases fitting TRBD2. V gave up 4 bases and J gave up 1 base; unmatched junction bases: 5. CDR3 size: 16 residues. Looked up from germline, CDR1 is SGHRS and CDR2 is YFSETQ. The CDR3 loop is CASSTRLAGRTDTQYF. As DNA, the CDR3 is TGCGCCAGCAGCACCCGACTAGCGGGGCGCACAGATACGCAGTATTTT.

The J gene is TRBJ2-7, the V gene TRBV5-5; D could derive from TRBD1 or TRBD2 (6 bases each). The V gene's germline CDR1 is SGHKS and CDR2 YYEKEE (reference sequence). Trimming stripped 1 base from V and 3 bases from J, with 17 bases between. This CDR3 contains 16 residues. Here the CDR3 reads CASSLPEGSRGYEQYF. The DNA for the CDR3 is TGTGCCAGCAGCTTGCCGGAGGGTTCCAGGGGCTACGAGCAGTACTTC.

CDR3 in DNA: TGTGCCAGCAGCATACAGGGGTTCCATACTGAAGCTTTCTTT. This codes for CASSIQGFHTEAFF. The J gene is TRBJ1-1, the V gene TRBV5-4, with TRBD1 matching 7 bases. Germline CDR1 is SGHNT and CDR2 is YYREEE (reference sequence). The V and J ends lost 4 bases and 5 bases, in that order; junction bases with no gene match: 8. The CDR3 length is 14 residues.

The chain recombines TRBV12-3 or TRBV12-4 with TRBJ2-1; 11 bases match TRBD2. The length of the CDR3 is 19 residues. After removal of 2 bases from V and 1 base from J, the junction contained 10 bases not matched to a gene. CDR3 DNA: TGTGCCAGCAGTTTACGGGGTACTAGCGGGAGTAATTCCTACAATGAGCAGTTCTTC. This codes for CASSLRGTSGSNSYNEQFF.

The chain uses TRBV2 and TRBJ1-1; no definite D call. V was pared by 4 bases and J by 7 bases, with 13 bases between. Germline lookup yields CDR1 SNHLY and CDR2 FYNNEI. This CDR3 contains 13 residues. CDR3 bases: TGTGCCAGCAGTGCACAAGGCGAGGGTGAAGCTTTCTTT. Amino acids: CASSAQGEGEAFF.

The sample holds many counts of this clonotype. This chain joins TRBV12-3 or TRBV12-4 and TRBJ2-1, with 7 bases that match TRBD2. With 3 bases clipped from V and 6 bases from J, the junction kept 8 bases outside the gene matches. This CDR3 contains 15 residues. The DNA of the CDR3 is TGTGCCAGCAGTTTGGGGAGGGCGCTCGGCAATGAGCAGTTCTTC. It translates to CASSLGRALGNEQFF.

The rearrangement uses TRBV7-6 and TRBJ1-1, with D maybe TRBD1 (5 bases). Looked up from germline, CDR1 is SGHVS and CDR2 is FNYEAQ. Deletions cut 6 bases from V and 4 bases from J, with 15 bases between. The CDR3 spans 14 residues. In DNA form, the CDR3 reads TGTGCCAGCAGTCGTGGGGTAGGGACCACTGAAGCTTTCTTT. Translation: CASSRGVGTTEAFF. Based on the CDR3 plus reference TRBV7-6 and TRBJ1-1, the full variable domain is GAGVSQSPRYKVTKRGQDVALRCDPISGHVSLYWYRQALGQGPEFLTYFNYEAQQDKSGLPNDRFSAERPEGSISTLTIQRTEQRDSAMYRCASSRGVGTTEAFFGQGTRLTVV.

The chain employs TRBV2 and TRBJ2-7; 7 bases align to TRBD2. In germline, CDR1 is SNHLY, CDR2 FYNNEI. The CDR3 has 14 residues. The V and J ends lost 5 bases and 3 bases, in that order; junction bases with no gene match: 7. The CDR3 protein is CASSYQLAGYEQYF. In DNA form, the CDR3 reads TGTGCCAGCAGTTACCAGTTAGCGGGCTACGAGCAGTACTTC.